Below are 11 T cell receptor beta chains sequenced from a single sample in a study of T cell responses to AZD1222 COVID-19 vaccine. Clones were sequenced by immunoSEQ multiplex PCR, and TCRdb holds only the in-frame ones, with some missing. The sample lists some 100,000 clones; 80% to 90% were seen once. Sequencing used peripheral blood, obtained on day 0 of AZD1222 vaccination. These receptors originate from an adult in good health.

The chain joins TRBV18 to TRBJ1-5; D remains ambiguous. The germline gives CDR1 KGHSH, CDR2 LQKENI. This CDR3 contains 16 residues. With 1 base removed from V and 1 base from J, the gap between germline ends came to 11 bases. This chain's CDR3 is CASSPRGVGSNQPQHF. DNA for the CDR3: TGTGCCAGCTCACCACGTGGGGTAGGAAGCAATCAGCCCCAGCATTTT.

This chain uses TRBV18 with TRBJ1-3, with D tentatively TRBD1 (6 bases). Germline V lookup: CDR1 KGHSH, CDR2 LQKENI. Trimming shortened V by 1 base and J by 0 bases, and 13 bases separated the two germline ends. CDR3 length equals 17 residues. The CDR3 reads CASSPQDSTHSGNTIYF. The CDR3 nucleotides are TGTGCCAGCTCACCACAGGACAGTACCCACTCTGGAAACACCATATATTTT.

The chain employs TRBV24-1 and TRBJ1-2; unclear D gene. The CDR3 is 13 residues long. The germline V gene has CDR1 KGHDR and CDR2 SFDVKD. Trimming stripped 3 bases from V and 4 bases from J, with 8 bases between. The CDR3 DNA follows: TGTGCCACCAGTGATCCCGGCGCCTATGGCTACACCTTC. This codes for CATSDPGAYGYTF.

The CDR3 reads CASSPSGAGNTIYF. CDR3 DNA sequence: TGCGCCAGCAGCCCATCCGGGGCTGGAAACACCATATATTTT. The chain links TRBV5-1 to TRBJ1-3; D unresolved. Germline V gene sequence: CDR1 SGHRS, CDR2 YFSETQ. The V end lost 4 bases, the J end lost 2 bases, and 10 bases lay between the germline ends. The CDR3 is 14 residues long.

The chain recombines TRBV7-8 with TRBJ1-4, with a possible D match to TRBD1 (6 bases). Germline V gene sequence: CDR1 SGHVS, CDR2 FQNEAQ. The germline V and J ends were trimmed by 2 bases and 6 bases, with 19 bases remaining between them. This CDR3 region has 17 residues. The CDR3 bases are TGTGCCAGCAGCTTACGCCTCGGGACACCGGTTTATGAAAAACTGTTTTTT. Amino acid sequence: CASSLRLGTPVYEKLFF.

The chain employs TRBV6-2 or TRBV6-3 and TRBJ2-1; D gene ambiguous. V lost 5 bases to trimming and J lost 4 bases, with 12 bases between them. CDR1 and CDR2 (germline): MNHEY, SVGEGT. This CDR3 spans 14 amino acids. CDR3 bases: TGTGCCAGCAGTCCCCTCGTGGGGTACAATGAGCAGTTCTTC. Protein product: CASSPLVGYNEQFF.

Only a few counts were recorded for this clone. V is TRBV6-6 and J is TRBJ2-7, with a possible D match to TRBD1 (6 bases). The V gene lost 6 bases and the J gene lost 0 bases, with 15 bases spanning the gap. Germline CDR1 MNHNY, CDR2 SVGAGI (reference sequence). The CDR3 runs to 15 residues. CDR3 nucleotide sequence: TGTGCCAGCAGGCCCCAGGGGTCAAGCTCCTACGAGCAGTACTTC. Protein: CASRPQGSSSYEQYF.

The chain combines TRBV28 with TRBJ1-6; D is unresolved. The CDR3 covers 16 residues. Germline-derived CDR1 and CDR2 are MDHEN and SYDVKM. The V end lost 1 base, the J end lost 5 bases, and 12 bases lay between the germline ends. The DNA for the CDR3 is TGTGCCAGCAGTTTATATTCCGCCAATAATAATTCACCCCTCCACTTT. This gives the protein CASSLYSANNNSPLHF.

This chain links TRBV27 with TRBJ1-2, with D unresolved. Germline V gene lookup returns CDR1 MNHEY and CDR2 SMNVEV (reference sequence). Trimming took off 6 bases at V and 4 bases at J, with 24 bases between the two ends. The CDR3 consists of 17 residues. In DNA form, the CDR3 reads TGTGCCAGCAGCCTATATCTAGCTGGGAGCCTACTCTATGGCTACACCTTC. It specifies CASSLYLAGSLLYGYTF.

The chain combines TRBV24-1 with TRBJ2-3; a possible D gene is TRBD1 (7 bases). The CDR3 runs 15 residues. The germline gives CDR1 KGHDR, CDR2 SFDVKD. Trimming removed 9 bases at V and 4 bases at J, with 19 bases between. For the CDR3, the DNA is TGTGCCACCGGCGAAGGGGGCGCGGGGCCAGATACGCAGTATTTT. The encoded protein is CATGEGGAGPDTQYF.

The V and J genes are TRBV29-1 and TRBJ2-7; 7 bases map to TRBD1. The CDR3 has 12 amino acids. Germline V gene data show CDR1 as SQVTM and CDR2 as ANQGSEA. J gave up 4 bases and V 7 bases, and 7 bases lay outside the gene matches. CDR3 residues: CSAGTARYEQYF. The DNA of the CDR3 is TGCAGCGCAGGGACAGCCCGTTACGAGCAGTACTTC.